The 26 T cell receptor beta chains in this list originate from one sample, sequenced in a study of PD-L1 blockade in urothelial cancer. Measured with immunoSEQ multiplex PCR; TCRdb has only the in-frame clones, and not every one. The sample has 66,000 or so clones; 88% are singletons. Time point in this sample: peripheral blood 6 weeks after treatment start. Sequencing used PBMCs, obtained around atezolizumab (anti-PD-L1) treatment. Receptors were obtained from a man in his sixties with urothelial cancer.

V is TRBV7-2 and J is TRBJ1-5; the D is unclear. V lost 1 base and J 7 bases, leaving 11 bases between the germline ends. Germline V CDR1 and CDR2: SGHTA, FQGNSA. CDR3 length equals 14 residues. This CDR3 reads CASSLDSERQPQHF. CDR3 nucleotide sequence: TGTGCCAGCAGCTTAGACTCAGAGAGGCAGCCCCAGCATTTT.

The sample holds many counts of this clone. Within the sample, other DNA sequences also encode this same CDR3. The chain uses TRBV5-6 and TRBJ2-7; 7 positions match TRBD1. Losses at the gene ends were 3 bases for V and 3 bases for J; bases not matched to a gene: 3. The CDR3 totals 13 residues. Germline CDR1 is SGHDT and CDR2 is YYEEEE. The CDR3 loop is CASSSTGRYEQYF. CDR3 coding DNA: TGTGCCAGCAGCTCGACAGGGCGCTACGAGCAGTACTTC.

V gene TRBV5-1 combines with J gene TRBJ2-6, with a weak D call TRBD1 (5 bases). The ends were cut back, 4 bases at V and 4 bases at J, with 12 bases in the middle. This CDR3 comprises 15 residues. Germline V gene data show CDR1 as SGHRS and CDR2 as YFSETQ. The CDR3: CASSPEGVGANVLTF. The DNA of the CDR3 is TGCGCCAGCAGCCCCGAAGGGGTAGGGGCCAACGTCCTGACTTTC.

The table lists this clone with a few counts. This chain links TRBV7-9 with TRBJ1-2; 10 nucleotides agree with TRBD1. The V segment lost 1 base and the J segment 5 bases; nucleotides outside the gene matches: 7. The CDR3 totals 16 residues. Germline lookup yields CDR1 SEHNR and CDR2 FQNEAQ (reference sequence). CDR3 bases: TGTGCCAGCAGCTTAGGGGCCCGGGACAGGGGTTATGGCTACACCTTC. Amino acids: CASSLGARDRGYGYTF.

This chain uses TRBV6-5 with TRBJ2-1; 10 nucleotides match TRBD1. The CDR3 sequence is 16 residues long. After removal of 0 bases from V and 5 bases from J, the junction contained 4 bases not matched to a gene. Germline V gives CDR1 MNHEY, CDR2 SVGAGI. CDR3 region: CASSYSGQGVNNEQFF. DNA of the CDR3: TGTGCCAGCAGTTACTCCGGACAGGGGGTCAACAATGAGCAGTTCTTC.

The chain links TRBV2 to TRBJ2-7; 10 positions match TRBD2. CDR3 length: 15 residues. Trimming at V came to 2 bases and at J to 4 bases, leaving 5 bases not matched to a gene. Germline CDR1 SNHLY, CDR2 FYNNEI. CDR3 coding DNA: TGTGCCAGCAGTGAACTAGCGGGGGTCCTTTACGAGCAGTACTTC. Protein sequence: CASSELAGVLYEQYF. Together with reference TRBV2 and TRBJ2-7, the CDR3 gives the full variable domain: EPEVTQTPSHQVTQMGQEVILRCVPISNHLYFYWYRQILGQKVEFLVSFYNNEISEKSEIFDDQFSVERPDGSNFTLKIRSTKLEDSAMYFCASSELAGVLYEQYFGPGTRLTVT.

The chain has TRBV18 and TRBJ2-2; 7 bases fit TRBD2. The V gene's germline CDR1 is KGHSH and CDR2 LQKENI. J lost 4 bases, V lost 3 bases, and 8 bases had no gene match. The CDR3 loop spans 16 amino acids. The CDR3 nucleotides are TGTGCCAGCTCACCGGTGGCGGGAGACATCACCGGGGAGCTGTTTTTT. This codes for CASSPVAGDITGELFF.

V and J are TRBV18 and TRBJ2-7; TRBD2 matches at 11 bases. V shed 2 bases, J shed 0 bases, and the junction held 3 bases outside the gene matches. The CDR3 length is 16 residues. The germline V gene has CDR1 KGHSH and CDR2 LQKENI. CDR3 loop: CASSPSLAGGSYEQYF. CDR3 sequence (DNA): TGTGCCAGCTCACCATCCCTAGCGGGAGGCTCCTACGAGCAGTACTTC.

The CDR3 DNA follows: TGTGCCTGGAGTTCAACACAGTTGGGAAAACTGTTTTTT. Its translation is CAWSSTQLGKLFF. This chain uses TRBV30 with TRBJ1-4, with D unresolved. Trimming left V 2 bases short and J 10 bases short, with 14 bases between. Per the germline V gene, CDR1 is GTSNPN and CDR2 is SVGIG (reference sequence). The CDR3 covers 13 residues.

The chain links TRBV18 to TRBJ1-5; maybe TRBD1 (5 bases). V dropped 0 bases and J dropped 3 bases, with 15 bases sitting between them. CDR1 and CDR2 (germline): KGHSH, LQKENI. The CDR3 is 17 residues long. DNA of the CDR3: TGTGCCAGCTCACCACCGGTATTGGGGCAGTCCAATCAGCCCCAGCATTTT. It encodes CASSPPVLGQSNQPQHF.

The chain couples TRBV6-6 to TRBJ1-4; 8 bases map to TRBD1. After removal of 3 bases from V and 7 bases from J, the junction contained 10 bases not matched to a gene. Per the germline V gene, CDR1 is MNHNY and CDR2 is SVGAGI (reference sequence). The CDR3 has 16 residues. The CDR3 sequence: CASSYPQGARSEKLFF. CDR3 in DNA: TGTGCCAGCAGTTATCCGCAGGGGGCGAGAAGTGAAAAACTGTTTTTT.

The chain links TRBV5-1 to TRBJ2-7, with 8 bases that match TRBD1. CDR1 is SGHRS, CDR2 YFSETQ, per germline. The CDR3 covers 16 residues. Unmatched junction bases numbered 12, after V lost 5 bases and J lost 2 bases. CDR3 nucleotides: TGCGCCAGCAGTTCCAACCGGGACAGGAGACCCTACGAGCAGTACTTC. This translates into CASSSNRDRRPYEQYF.

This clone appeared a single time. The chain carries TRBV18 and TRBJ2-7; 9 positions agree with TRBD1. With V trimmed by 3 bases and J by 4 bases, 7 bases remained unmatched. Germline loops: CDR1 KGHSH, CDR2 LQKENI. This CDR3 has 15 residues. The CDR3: CASSPRTGEGYEQYF. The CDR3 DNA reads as TGTGCCAGCTCACCGAGGACAGGGGAAGGATACGAGCAGTACTTC.

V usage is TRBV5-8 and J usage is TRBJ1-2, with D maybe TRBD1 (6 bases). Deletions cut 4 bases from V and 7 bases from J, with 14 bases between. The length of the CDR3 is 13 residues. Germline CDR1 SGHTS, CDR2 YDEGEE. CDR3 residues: CASSEGGVRGYTF. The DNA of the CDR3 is TGTGCCAGCAGCGAGGGGGGGGTACGTGGCTACACCTTC.

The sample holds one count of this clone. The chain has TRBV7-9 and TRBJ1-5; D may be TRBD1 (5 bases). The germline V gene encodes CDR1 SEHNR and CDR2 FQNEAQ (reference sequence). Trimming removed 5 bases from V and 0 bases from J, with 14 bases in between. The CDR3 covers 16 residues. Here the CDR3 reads CASSVGTGNSNQPQHF. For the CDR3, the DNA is TGTGCCAGCAGCGTAGGGACTGGGAATAGCAATCAGCCCCAGCATTTT.

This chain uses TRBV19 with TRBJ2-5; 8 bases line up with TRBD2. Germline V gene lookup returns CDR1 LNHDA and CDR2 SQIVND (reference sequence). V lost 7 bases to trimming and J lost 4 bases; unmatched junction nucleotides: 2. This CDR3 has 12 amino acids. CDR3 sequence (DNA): TGTGCCAGTAAGGGACTAGGAGAGACCCAGTACTTC. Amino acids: CASKGLGETQYF.

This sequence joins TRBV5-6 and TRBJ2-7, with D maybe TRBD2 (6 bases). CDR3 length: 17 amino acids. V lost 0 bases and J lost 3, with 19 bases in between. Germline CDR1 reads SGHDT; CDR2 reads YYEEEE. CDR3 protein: CASSLDASDPSLYEQYF. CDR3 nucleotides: TGTGCCAGCAGCTTGGATGCTAGCGACCCCTCCCTCTACGAGCAGTACTTC.

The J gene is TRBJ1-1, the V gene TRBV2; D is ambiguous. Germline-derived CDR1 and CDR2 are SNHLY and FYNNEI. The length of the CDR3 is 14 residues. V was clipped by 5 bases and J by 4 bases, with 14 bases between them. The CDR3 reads CASSKRSGATEAFF. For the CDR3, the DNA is TGTGCCAGCAGTAAGCGAAGTGGTGCCACTGAAGCTTTCTTT.

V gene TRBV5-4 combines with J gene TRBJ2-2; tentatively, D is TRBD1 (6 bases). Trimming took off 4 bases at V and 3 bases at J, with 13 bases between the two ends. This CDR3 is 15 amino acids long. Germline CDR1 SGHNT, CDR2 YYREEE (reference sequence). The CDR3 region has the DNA TGTGCCAGCAGCCGTACTAAGGGGGACACCGGGGAGCTGTTTTTT. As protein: CASSRTKGDTGELFF.

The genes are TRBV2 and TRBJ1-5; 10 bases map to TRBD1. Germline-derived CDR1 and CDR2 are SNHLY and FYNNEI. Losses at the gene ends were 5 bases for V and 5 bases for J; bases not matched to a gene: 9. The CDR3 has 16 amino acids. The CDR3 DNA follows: TGTGCCAGCAGTACCGGGACAGGGGAAGTCGATCAGCCCCAGCATTTT. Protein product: CASSTGTGEVDQPQHF.

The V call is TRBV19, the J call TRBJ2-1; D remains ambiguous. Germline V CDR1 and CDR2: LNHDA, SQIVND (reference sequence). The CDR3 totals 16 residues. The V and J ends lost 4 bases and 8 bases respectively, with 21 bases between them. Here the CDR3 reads CASSSKQVYLTDEQFF. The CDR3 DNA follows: TGTGCCAGTAGTAGCAAGCAGGTATACCTTACCGATGAGCAGTTCTTC.

CDR3 nucleotide sequence: TGTGCCAGCAGCCTGCCAGGGGATATTGGGGCCAACGTCCTGACTTTC. Amino acids: CASSLPGDIGANVLTF. The chain has TRBV5-8 and TRBJ2-6; maybe TRBD1 (6 bases). This CDR3 contains 16 residues. Germline-derived CDR1 and CDR2 are SGHTS and YDEGEE. Trimming took 4 bases from V and 3 from J, leaving 14 bases between them.

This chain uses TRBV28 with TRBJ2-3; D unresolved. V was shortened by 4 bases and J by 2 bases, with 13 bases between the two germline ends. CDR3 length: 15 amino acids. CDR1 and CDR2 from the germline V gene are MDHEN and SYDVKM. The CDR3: CASSYQVELTDTQYF. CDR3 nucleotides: TGTGCCAGCAGTTACCAGGTCGAACTCACAGATACGCAGTATTTT.

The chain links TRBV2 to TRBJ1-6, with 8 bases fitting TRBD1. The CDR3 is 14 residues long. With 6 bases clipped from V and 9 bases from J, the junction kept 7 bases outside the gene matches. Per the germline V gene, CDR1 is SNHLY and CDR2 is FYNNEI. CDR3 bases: TGTGCCAGCAGCAGGGGGCTCTCTCGTTCACCCCTCCACTTT. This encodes CASSRGLSRSPLHF.

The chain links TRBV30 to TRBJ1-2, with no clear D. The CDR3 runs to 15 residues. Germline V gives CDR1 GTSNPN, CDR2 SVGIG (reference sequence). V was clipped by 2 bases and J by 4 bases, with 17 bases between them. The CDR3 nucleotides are TGTGCCTGGAGTTTGGCCCCAGGTGGTTCCTATGGCTACACCTTC. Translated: CAWSLAPGGSYGYTF.

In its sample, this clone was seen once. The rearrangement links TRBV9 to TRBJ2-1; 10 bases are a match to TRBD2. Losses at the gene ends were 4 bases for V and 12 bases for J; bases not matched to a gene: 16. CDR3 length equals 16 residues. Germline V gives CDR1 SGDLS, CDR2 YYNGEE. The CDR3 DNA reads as TGTGCCAGCAGCTCCCCTAGCGGGAGTCTCCCCCTGTCGCAGTTCTTC. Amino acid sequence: CASSSPSGSLPLSQFF.